Shown below are 9 T cell receptor beta chains from a single sample sequenced in a study of blood T cell repertoires in COVID-19. Clones were sequenced by immunoSEQ multiplex PCR, and TCRdb holds only the in-frame ones, with some missing. Here the sample spans hundreds of thousands of clones, approximately 86% being singletons. The material sequenced was peripheral blood. These receptors came from a man at least 80 years old with acute or convalescent COVID-19.

The gene calls are TRBV15 and TRBJ1-2, with TRBD1 as a possible D gene (6 bases). Germline V lookup: CDR1 LNHNV, CDR2 YYDKDF (reference sequence). The length of the CDR3 is 17 residues. Trimming shortened V by 0 bases and J by 0 bases, and 14 bases separated the two germline ends. CDR3 nucleotides: TGTGCCACCAGCAGAGATCTGGGGGCCGAAGCTAACTATGGCTACACCTTC. Protein product: CATSRDLGAEANYGYTF.

V is TRBV7-3 and J is TRBJ2-1, with a tentative D call TRBD2 (6 bases). Trimming shortened V by 0 bases and J by 2 bases, and 11 bases separated the two germline ends. The germline gives CDR1 SGHTA, CDR2 FQGTGA. CDR3 size: 16 residues. CDR3 sequence: CASSLTGGTAYNEQFF. DNA for the CDR3: TGTGCCAGCAGCTTAACGGGCGGGACCGCCTACAATGAGCAGTTCTTC.

This chain links TRBV5-1 with TRBJ1-1; D unclear. The germline V and J ends were trimmed by 3 bases and 1 base, with 10 bases remaining between them. This CDR3 has 14 residues. Germline CDR1 reads SGHRS; CDR2 reads YFSETQ. CDR3 loop: CASSSEWRNTEAFF. CDR3 bases: TGCGCCAGCAGCTCGGAGTGGCGGAACACTGAAGCTTTCTTT.

This chain joins TRBV14 and TRBJ2-1, with 9 bases lining up with TRBD2. The V and J ends lost 4 bases and 4 bases, in that order; junction bases with no gene match: 8. Germline CDR1 is SGHDN and CDR2 is FVKESK. CDR3 length: 16 amino acids. The CDR3 DNA follows: TGTGCCAGCAGCCCACCTTGGACTAGCGCGTACAATGAGCAGTTCTTC. It yields the protein CASSPPWTSAYNEQFF.

The chain carries TRBV28 and TRBJ2-7, with D unresolved. The V gene lost 4 bases and the J gene lost 4 bases, with 5 bases spanning the gap. This CDR3 contains 11 residues. From germline, CDR1 is MDHEN and CDR2 SYDVKM. CDR3 region: CASSSPYEQYF. DNA of the CDR3: TGTGCCAGCAGTTCCCCATACGAGCAGTACTTC. The whole variable domain, remainder taken from reference TRBV28 and TRBJ2-7, is DVKVTQSSRYLVKRTGEKVFLECVQDMDHENMFWYRQDPGLGLRLIYFSYDVKMKEKGDIPEGYSVSREKKERFSLILESASTNQTSMYLCASSSPYEQYFGPGTRLTVT.

The gene calls are TRBV19 and TRBJ2-7; TRBD1 matches at 8 bases. V lost 4 bases to trimming and J lost 9 bases; unmatched junction nucleotides: 2. This CDR3 comprises 11 residues. The germline V gene has CDR1 LNHDA and CDR2 SQIVND (reference sequence). The CDR3 region is CASSNGQGQYF. In DNA, the CDR3 is TGTGCCAGTAGTAACGGACAGGGGCAGTACTTC.

The rearrangement uses TRBV19 and TRBJ2-3; no definite D call. CDR3 length equals 13 residues. Germline V gene sequence: CDR1 LNHDA, CDR2 SQIVND (reference sequence). V lost 3 bases and J lost 3, with 7 bases in between. The CDR3 here is CASSMSPTDTQYF. The CDR3, as DNA: TGTGCCAGTAGTATGAGTCCAACAGATACGCAGTATTTT.

The V call is TRBV19, the J call TRBJ1-4, with 9 bases fitting TRBD1. The CDR3 runs to 15 residues. Per germline, CDR1 LNHDA and CDR2 SQIVND (reference sequence). The V and J ends lost 5 bases and 6 bases, in that order; junction bases with no gene match: 7. CDR3 in DNA: TGTGCCAGTAGTCTGCAACAGGGGGCTTATGAAAAACTGTTTTTT. Protein product: CASSLQQGAYEKLFF.

This clone showed up just once. The V call is TRBV9, the J call TRBJ1-4, with a weak D call TRBD1 (6 bases). The CDR3 has 15 amino acids. Trimming took 4 bases from V and 0 from J, leaving 10 bases between them. Germline-derived CDR1 and CDR2 are SGDLS and YYNGEE. The CDR3 spells CASSPQGATNEKLFF. As DNA, the CDR3 is TGTGCCAGCAGCCCACAGGGTGCAACTAATGAAAAACTGTTTTTT.